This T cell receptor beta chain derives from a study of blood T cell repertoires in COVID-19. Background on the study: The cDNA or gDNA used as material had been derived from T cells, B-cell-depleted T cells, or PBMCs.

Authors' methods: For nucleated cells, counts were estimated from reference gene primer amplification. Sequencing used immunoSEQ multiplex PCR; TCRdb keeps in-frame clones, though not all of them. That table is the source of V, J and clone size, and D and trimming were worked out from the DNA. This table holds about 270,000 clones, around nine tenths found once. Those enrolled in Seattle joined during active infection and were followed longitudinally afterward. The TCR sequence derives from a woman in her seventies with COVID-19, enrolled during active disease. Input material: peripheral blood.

As DNA, the CDR3 is TGTGCCAGCAGCTTGGCCGGGTCTAGTCGTAACACTGAAGCTTTCTTT. The encoded protein is CASSLAGSSRNTEAFF. The V call is TRBV5-4, the J call TRBJ1-1; no definite D call. Per germline, CDR1 SGHNT and CDR2 YYREEE (reference sequence). The ends were cut back, 0 bases at V and 2 bases at J, with 14 bases in the middle. The CDR3 runs to 16 residues.